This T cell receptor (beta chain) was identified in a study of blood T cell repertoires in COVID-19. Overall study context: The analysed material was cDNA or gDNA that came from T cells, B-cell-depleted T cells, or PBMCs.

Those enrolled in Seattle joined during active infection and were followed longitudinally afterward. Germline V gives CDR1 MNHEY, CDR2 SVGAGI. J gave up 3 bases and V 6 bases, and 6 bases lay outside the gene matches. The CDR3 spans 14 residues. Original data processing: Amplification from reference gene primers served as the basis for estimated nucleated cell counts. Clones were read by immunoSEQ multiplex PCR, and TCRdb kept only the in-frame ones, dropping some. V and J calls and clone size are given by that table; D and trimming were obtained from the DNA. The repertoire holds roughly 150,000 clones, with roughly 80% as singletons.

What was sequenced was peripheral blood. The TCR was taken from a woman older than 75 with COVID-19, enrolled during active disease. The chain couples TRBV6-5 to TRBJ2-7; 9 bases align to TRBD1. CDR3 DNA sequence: TGTGCCAGCAGGGACAGGGGAGGAGGCTACGAGCAGTACTTC. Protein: CASRDRGGGYEQYF.